This TCR beta chain is from a study of cytomegalovirus exposure and HLA in healthy donors. Trimming cost V 1 base and J 4 bases, with 13 bases left between them. The CDR3 has 14 amino acids. Germline CDR1 reads GTSNPN; CDR2 reads SVGIG (reference sequence). Vbeta (60) and Jbeta (13) primers were used in the PCR. Here immunoSEQ multiplex PCR was the method, and the copy in TCRdb shows in-frame clones only, minus some. In the table there are fewer than 150,000 clones, around 85% of which are singletons. The clonotype originates from a woman between 25 and 40 years old in good health and CMV-seropositive. Sequencing input: PBMCs. The chain employs TRBV30 and TRBJ1-1, with D possibly being TRBD1 (5 bases). CDR3 in amino acids: CAWSAMGGFTEAFF. The CDR3 DNA reads TGTGCCTGGAGTGCGATGGGGGGTTTCACTGAAGCTTTCTTT.